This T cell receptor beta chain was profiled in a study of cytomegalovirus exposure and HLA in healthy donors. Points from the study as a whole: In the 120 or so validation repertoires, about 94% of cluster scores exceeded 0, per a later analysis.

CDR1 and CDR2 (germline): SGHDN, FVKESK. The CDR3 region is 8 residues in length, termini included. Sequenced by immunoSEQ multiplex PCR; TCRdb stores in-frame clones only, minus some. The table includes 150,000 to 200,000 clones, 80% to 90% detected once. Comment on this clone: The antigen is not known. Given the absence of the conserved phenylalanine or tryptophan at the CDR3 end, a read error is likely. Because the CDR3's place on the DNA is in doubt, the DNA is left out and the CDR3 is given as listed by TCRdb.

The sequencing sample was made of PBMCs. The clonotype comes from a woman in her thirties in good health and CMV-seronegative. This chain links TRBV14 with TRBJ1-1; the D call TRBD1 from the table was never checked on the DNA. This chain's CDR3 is CASSQEAL.